The source of this TCR beta chain is a study of T cells after somatic rescue of genetic block. This clone showed up just once. Sequencing was performed with immunoSEQ multiplex PCR; in TCRdb, only in-frame clones are kept and a portion is missing. Found here are roughly 65,000 clones, approximately 90% of them singletons; the top ten hold 2.9%. The V gene end was trimmed by 5 bases and the J gene end by 6 bases; junction bases not matched to a gene: 4. The germline V gene has CDR1 SGHNT and CDR2 YENEEA. The CDR3 extends over 13 amino acids. This sequence originates from a man between 40 and 49 years old. Sequenced sample: peripheral blood mononuclear cells (PBMCs). The genes are TRBV11-3 and TRBJ2-7; 10 nucleotides align to TRBD1. The CDR3 coding sequence is TGTGCCAGCAGCGCGGACAGGGGGGTCGAGCAGTACTTC. Translation: CASSADRGVEQYF.